This entry lists 9 T cell receptor beta chains sequenced from one sample in a study of blood T cells in healthy people across ages. PCR was performed a second time for 7 to 11 cycles using a sample-barcoded 5' primer and a J-beta primer mix. TCRdb reprocessed the 5' RACE reads via MiXCR and lists one record per CDR3 protein. The data show some 1.6 million distinct CDR3 sequences, about 31% seen once. The sequenced sample was blood. The origin of the receptors is a woman aged 25 to 39 in good health.

On this clonotype itself: One end of the junction is discordant with germline, which a read error may explain. The V and J genes are TRBV5-1 and TRBJ1-5; no clear D gene. Germline V gene data show CDR1 as SGHRS and CDR2 as YFSETQ. The CDR3 runs 17 residues. The CDR3 DNA sequence: TGCGCCGGCAGCCCGACCGGACGGAAGGATAGCAATCAGCCCCAGCATTTT. This sequence encodes CAGSPTGRKDSNQPQHF.

This clonotype was counted between two and nine times. The rearrangement joins TRBV2 to TRBJ2-5; no firm D call. V shed 3 bases and J shed 0 bases, with 11 bases lying between them. In germline, CDR1 is SNHLY, CDR2 FYNNEI. The CDR3 totals 15 residues. The CDR3, as DNA: TGTGCCAGCAGTGACCTATTTAGCTACCAAGAGACCCAGTACTTC. Translated: CASSDLFSYQETQYF.

The chain employs TRBV20-1 and TRBJ2-7; maybe TRBD1 (6 bases). This CDR3 contains 14 residues. Germline V gives CDR1 DFQATT, CDR2 SNEGSKA (reference sequence). CDR3 region: CSLSNRDTPYEQYF. CDR3 sequence (DNA): TGCAGCTTATCCAACCGGGACACACCCTACGAGCAGTACTTC.

V gene TRBV29-1 combines with J gene TRBJ1-5; 7 bases fit TRBD1. V lost 4 bases to trimming and J lost 6 bases; unmatched junction nucleotides: 9. The CDR3 length is 14 residues. Germline assignment: CDR1 SQVTM and CDR2 ANQGSEA. The CDR3 sequence is CSVGDSRSRQPQHF. CDR3 nucleotide sequence: TGCAGCGTTGGGGACAGTCGTTCCCGTCAGCCCCAGCATTTT.

At least ten counts were recorded for this clonotype. The rearrangement uses TRBV12-3 or TRBV12-4 and TRBJ2-7; D is possibly TRBD1 or TRBD2 (5 bases each). V was pared by 3 bases and J by 3 bases, with 9 bases between. This CDR3 region has 13 residues. The CDR3 coding sequence is TGTGCCAGCAGTTTTGGGACGAACTACGAGCAGTACTTC. Translation: CASSFGTNYEQYF.

The chain has TRBV28 and TRBJ2-3; 7 positions match TRBD1. The CDR3 has 15 amino acids. Germline V lookup: CDR1 MDHEN, CDR2 SYDVKM. Trimming took 6 bases from V and 4 from J; bases not matched to a gene: 10. CDR3 in amino acids: CASSIGTQGADTQYF. CDR3 coding DNA: TGTGCCAGCAGCATAGGGACCCAGGGGGCAGATACGCAGTATTTT.

This clonotype was seen repeatedly, ten times or more. This rearrangement joins TRBV29-1 to TRBJ1-2; no reliable D call. This CDR3 region has 12 residues. CDR1 and CDR2 (germline): SQVTM, ANQGSEA. V dropped 3 bases and J dropped 6 bases, with 11 bases sitting between them. DNA for the CDR3: TGCAGCGTTGAGTACCGGGCTGATGGCTACACCTTC. Translation: CSVEYRADGYTF.

Notes on this clonotype: At one of its ends the junction is not consistent with the germline gene, which may arise from a read error. The gene calls are TRBV6-5 and TRBJ2-5; D unresolved. This CDR3 has 13 amino acids. Germline CDR1 is MNHEY and CDR2 is SVGAGI. As DNA, the CDR3 is TGTGCCAGCAGTTACACCCTACAAGAGACCCGGTACTTC. This translates into CASSYTLQETRYF.

In its sample, this clonotype was seen a few times. The chain links TRBV20-1 to TRBJ2-3, with TRBD2 matching over 8 bases. The V gene's germline CDR1 is DFQATT and CDR2 SNEGSKA (reference sequence). The CDR3 spans 14 residues. V lost 5 bases, J lost 2 bases, and 6 bases stayed unmatched. CDR3 DNA: TGCAGTGCTGCGGGGGGCACTCTCACAGATACGCAGTATTTT. It is translated as CSAAGGTLTDTQYF.